This TCR beta chain was sequenced in a study of immune heterogeneity within non-small cell lung tumors. The authors used roughly 650 ng of bulk tumor genomic DNA per sample as template. Surgery yielded several widely spaced biopsies per primary tumor. The study cohort was described as untreated, and its members had newly diagnosed non-small cell lung cancer. They went on to have curative surgery. The sample holds many counts of this clonotype. The CDR3 extends over 13 amino acids. Trimming took off 1 base at V and 2 bases at J, with 5 bases between the two ends. Germline V gene data show CDR1 as SGHAT and CDR2 as FQNNGV. The TCR beta CDR3 region was amplified by multiplex PCR employing 32 V and 13 J primers. In TCRdb, the multiplex PCR reads were re-called with MiXCR into one record per CDR3 protein. The sample shows about 9,700 distinct CDR3 sequences, roughly 17% of them seen only once.

The specimen was lung tumor tissue. This receptor was obtained from a man aged 35 to 55 with non-small cell lung cancer. The V gene is TRBV11-2, the J gene TRBJ1-1; D gene ambiguous. Written as DNA, the CDR3 is TGTGCCAGCAGCTTAGTTTTCAACACTGAAGCTTTCTTT. It encodes CASSLVFNTEAFF.